The text below deals with one TCR beta chain. The antigen is not known. Assay: immunoSEQ multiplex PCR; the TCRdb copy retains only in-frame clones and omits some. This sample has just over 9,000 clones, with about 79% found just once. The V gene lost 0 bases and the J gene lost 10 bases, with 10 bases spanning the gap. The CDR3 runs to 13 residues. Germline-derived CDR1 and CDR2 are SEHNR and FQNEAQ (reference sequence). The data stem from a study of T cell clones after liver transplantation. Overall study: A pre-transplant mixed lymphocyte reaction with TCRbeta sequencing defined graft-donor-reactive clones followed in post-transplant blood. Three of the eight recipients were HCV-positive; the rest had non-autoimmune, non-viral transplant indications.

Study-wide results and caveats: The donor-reactive repertoire was only partly measurable in two subjects, lacking donor cells.

This sequence joins TRBV7-9 and TRBJ2-1; D is uncertain. The receptor's source is a human donor who received a liver transplant. The sample in question was CD8+ T cells from blood, obtained before liver transplant. CDR3 in DNA: TGTGCCAGCAGCTTAGCGGCCCCGGAAGAGCAGTTCTTC. This encodes CASSLAAPEEQFF.